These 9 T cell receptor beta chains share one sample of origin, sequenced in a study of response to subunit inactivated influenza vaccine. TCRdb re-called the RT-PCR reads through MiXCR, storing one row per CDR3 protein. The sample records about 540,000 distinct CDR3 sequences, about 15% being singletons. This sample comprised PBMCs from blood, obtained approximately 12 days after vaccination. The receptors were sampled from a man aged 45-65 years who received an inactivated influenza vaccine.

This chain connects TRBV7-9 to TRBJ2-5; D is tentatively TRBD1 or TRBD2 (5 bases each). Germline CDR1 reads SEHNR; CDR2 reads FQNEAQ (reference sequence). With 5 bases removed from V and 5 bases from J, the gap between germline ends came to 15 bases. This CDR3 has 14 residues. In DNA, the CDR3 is TGTGCCAGCAGCCCCGGGACGCCGAAGGAGACCCAGTACTTC. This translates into CASSPGTPKETQYF.

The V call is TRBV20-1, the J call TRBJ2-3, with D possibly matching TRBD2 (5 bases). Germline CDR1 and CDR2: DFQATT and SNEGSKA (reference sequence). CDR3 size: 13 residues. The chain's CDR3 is CSLLAGGTDTQYF. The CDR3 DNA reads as TGCAGCCTGCTGGCGGGTGGCACAGATACGCAGTATTTT.

CDR3 sequence reads: CASSATGYSYGYTF. The CDR3 bases are TGTGCCAGCAGCGCAACAGGGTATAGCTATGGCTACACCTTC. The V call is TRBV2, the J call TRBJ1-2, with a possible D match to TRBD1 (6 bases). Germline-derived CDR1 and CDR2 are SNHLY and FYNNEI. The CDR3 spans 14 residues. Trimming pared 6 bases from V and 4 bases from J, leaving 15 bases between. The whole variable domain, remainder taken from reference TRBV2 and TRBJ1-2, is EPEVTQTPSHQVTQMGQEVILRCVPISNHLYFYWYRQILGQKVEFLVSFYNNEISEKSEIFDDQFSVERPDGSNFTLKIRSTKLEDSAMYFCASSATGYSYGYTFGSGTRLTVV.

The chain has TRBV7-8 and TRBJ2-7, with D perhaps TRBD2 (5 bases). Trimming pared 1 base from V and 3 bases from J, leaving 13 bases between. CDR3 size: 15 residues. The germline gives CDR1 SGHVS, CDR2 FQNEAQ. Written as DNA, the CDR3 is TGTGCCAGCAGCTTAGGGAACCTAGCACTCTACGAGCAGTACTTC. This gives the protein CASSLGNLALYEQYF. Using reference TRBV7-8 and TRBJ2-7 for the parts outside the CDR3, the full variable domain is GAGVSQSPRYKVAKRGQDVALRCDPISGHVSLFWYQQALGQGPEFLTYFQNEAQLDKSGLPSDRFFAERPEGSVSTLKIQRTQQEDSAVYLCASSLGNLALYEQYFGPGTRLTVT.

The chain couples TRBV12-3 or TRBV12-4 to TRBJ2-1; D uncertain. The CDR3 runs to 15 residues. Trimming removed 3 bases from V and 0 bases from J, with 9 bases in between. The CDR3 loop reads CASSFVASSYNEQFF. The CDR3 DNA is TGTGCCAGCAGTTTCGTCGCGAGCTCCTACAATGAGCAGTTCTTC.

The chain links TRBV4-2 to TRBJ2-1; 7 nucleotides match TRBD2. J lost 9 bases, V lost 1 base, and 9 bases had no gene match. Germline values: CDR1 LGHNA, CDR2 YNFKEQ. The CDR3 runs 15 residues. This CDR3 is CASSQGGGKVSEQFF. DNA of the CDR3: TGTGCCAGCAGCCAAGGCGGGGGTAAGGTTAGTGAGCAGTTCTTC.

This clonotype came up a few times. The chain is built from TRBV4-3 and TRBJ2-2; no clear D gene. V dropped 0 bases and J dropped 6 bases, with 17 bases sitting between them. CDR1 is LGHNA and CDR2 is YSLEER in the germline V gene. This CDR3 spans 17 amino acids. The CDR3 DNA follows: TGCGCCAGCAGCCAAGATGGCGGAGACTTGAGAGCCGGGGAGCTGTTTTTT. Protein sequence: CASSQDGGDLRAGELFF.

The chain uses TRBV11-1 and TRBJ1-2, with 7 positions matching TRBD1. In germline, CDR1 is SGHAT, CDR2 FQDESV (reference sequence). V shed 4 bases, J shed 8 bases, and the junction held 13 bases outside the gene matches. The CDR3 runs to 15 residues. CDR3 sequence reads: CASSSTLGEGGGYTF. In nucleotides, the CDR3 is TGTGCCAGCAGCTCCACCCTGGGCGAAGGGGGCGGCTACACCTTC.

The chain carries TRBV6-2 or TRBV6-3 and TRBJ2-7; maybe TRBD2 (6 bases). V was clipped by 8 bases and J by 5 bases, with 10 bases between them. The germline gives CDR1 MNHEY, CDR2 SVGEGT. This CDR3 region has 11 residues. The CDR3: CASGEVDEQYF. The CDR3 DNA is TGTGCCAGCGGGGAGGTGGACGAGCAGTACTTC.